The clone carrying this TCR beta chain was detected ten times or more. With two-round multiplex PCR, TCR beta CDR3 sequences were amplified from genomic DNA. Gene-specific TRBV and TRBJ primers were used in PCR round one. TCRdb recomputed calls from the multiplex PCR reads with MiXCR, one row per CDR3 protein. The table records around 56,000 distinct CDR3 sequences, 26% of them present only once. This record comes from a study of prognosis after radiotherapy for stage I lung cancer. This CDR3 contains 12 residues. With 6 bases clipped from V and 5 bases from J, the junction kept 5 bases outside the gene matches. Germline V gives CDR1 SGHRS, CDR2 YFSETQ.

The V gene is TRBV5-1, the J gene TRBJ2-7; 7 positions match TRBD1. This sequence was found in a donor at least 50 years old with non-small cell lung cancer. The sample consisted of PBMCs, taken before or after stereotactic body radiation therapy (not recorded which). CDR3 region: CASKQGFDEQYF. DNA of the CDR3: TGCGCCAGCAAACAGGGGTTCGACGAGCAGTACTTC.